What follows is one T cell receptor (beta chain) and its context. This entry is derived from a study of blood T cell repertoires in COVID-19. On the study more broadly: Samples representing acute and convalescent COVID-19 were sourced from the United States, Italy and Spain.

This table comes from immunoSEQ multiplex PCR, and its TCRdb copy is limited to in-frame clones, with some not included. This table has some 45,000 clones, about 83% appearing once. V lost 1 base, J lost 13 bases, and 23 bases lay in between. CDR1 is LNHDA and CDR2 is SQIVND in the germline V gene (reference sequence). The CDR3 totals 16 residues. The chain combines TRBV19 with TRBJ2-1, with D perhaps TRBD2 (5 bases). The sequence came from a man aged 80 or over in a cohort sampled during active COVID-19. Material for sequencing was peripheral blood. CDR3 bases: TGTGCCAGTAGTATAGGGGCGGGTGCCGGGTCCTACCCTCAGTTCTTC. It yields the protein CASSIGAGAGSYPQFF.